This T cell receptor beta chain was recorded in a study of beta chain features in type 1 diabetes. Reverse transcription of all isolated RNA meant that expressed TCRB transcripts were sequenced. Sequencing used immunoSEQ multiplex PCR; TCRdb keeps in-frame clones, though not all of them. Of under 900,000 clones listed, roughly 17% are singletons. V gave up 0 bases and J gave up 5 bases, with 4 bases separating them. The V gene's germline CDR1 is MGHDK and CDR2 SYGVNS. The CDR3 is 13 amino acids. There are a few counts of this clone. The sample holds other DNA sequences that translate to the same CDR3. The TCR sequence derives from a young woman in good health. Source material: naive CD4+ T cells from blood. J is TRBJ2-2 and V is TRBV25-1; D gene uncertain. The CDR3 loop reads CASSEYRTGELFF. CDR3 coding DNA: TGTGCCAGCAGTGAATATCGAACCGGGGAGCTGTTTTTT.